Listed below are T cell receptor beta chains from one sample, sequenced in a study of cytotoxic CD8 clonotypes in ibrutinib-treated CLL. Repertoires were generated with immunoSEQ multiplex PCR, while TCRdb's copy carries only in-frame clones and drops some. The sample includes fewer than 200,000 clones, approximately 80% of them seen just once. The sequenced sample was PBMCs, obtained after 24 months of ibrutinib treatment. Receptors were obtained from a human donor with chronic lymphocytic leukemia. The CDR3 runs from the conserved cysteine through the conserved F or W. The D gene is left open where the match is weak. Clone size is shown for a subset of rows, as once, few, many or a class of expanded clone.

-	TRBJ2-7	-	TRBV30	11	CAWSGGQWRYF	TGTGCCTGGAGCGGCGGACAGTGGAGGTACTTC
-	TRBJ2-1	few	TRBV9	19	CASSVDGTGTLSSYNEQFF	TGTGCCAGCAGCGTAGATGGTACCGGGACTCTGAGCTCCTACAATGAGCAGTTCTTC
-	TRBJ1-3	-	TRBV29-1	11	CSVAGENTIYF	TGCAGCGTTGCCGGGGAAAACACCATATATTTT
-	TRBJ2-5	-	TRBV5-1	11	CASRGSETQYF	TGCGCCAGCAGGGGGTCTGAGACCCAGTACTTC
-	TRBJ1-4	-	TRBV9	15	CASSVSGTTNEKLFF	TGTGCCAGCAGCGTATCAGGGACAACTAATGAAAAACTGTTTTTT
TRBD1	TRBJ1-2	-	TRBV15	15	CATSRGTGTNYGYTF	TGTGCCACCAGCAGAGGGACAGGAACTAACTATGGCTACACCTTC
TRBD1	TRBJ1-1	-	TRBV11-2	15	CASSAGQGAGTEAFF	TGTGCCAGCAGCGCGGGACAGGGGGCCGGCACTGAAGCTTTCTTT
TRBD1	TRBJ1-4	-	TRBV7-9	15	CASSPQTGNGEKLFF	TGTGCCAGCAGCCCCCAGACAGGGAATGGTGAAAAACTGTTTTTT
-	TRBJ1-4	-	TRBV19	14	CASSRAGDREKLFF	TGTGCCAGTAGTAGAGCAGGGGATAGGGAAAAACTGTTTTTT
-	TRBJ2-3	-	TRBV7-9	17	CASSLARAGIKGDTQYF	TGTGCCAGCAGCTTAGCGAGGGCGGGCATAAAAGGGGATACGCAGTATTTT
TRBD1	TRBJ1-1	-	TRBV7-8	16	CASSSNRAGGNTEAFF	TGTGCCAGCAGCTCGAACCGGGCAGGGGGGAACACTGAAGCTTTCTTT
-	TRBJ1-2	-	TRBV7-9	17	CASSHYLRKGIDYGYTF	TGTGCCAGCAGCCATTACCTGAGGAAGGGGATCGACTATGGCTACACCTTC
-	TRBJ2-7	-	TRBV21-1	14	CASRGGTGTYEQYF	TGTGCCAGCAGAGGAGGGACAGGCACCTACGAGCAGTACTTC
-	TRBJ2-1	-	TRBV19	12	CASMGDYNEQFF	TGTGCCAGTATGGGAGATTATAATGAGCAGTTCTTC
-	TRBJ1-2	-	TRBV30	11	CAWDRLYGYTF	TGTGCCTGGGACAGGTTATATGGCTACACCTTC
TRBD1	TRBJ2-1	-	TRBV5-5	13	CASSSGTGNEQFF	TGTGCCAGCAGCTCCGGGACAGGGAATGAGCAGTTCTTC
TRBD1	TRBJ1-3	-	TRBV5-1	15	CASSLDRGIGNTIYF	TGCGCCAGCAGCTTGGACAGGGGGATTGGAAACACCATATATTTT
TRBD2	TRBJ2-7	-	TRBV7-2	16	CASSSQLAGVRLEQYF	TGTGCCAGCAGCTCACAATTAGCGGGAGTTCGTCTCGAGCAGTACTTC
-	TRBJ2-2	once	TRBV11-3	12	CASSPQGGELFF	TGTGCCAGCAGTCCCCAGGGCGGGGAGCTGTTTTTT
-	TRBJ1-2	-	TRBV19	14	CASSWADSNYGYTF	TGTGCCAGTAGTTGGGCAGATTCCAACTATGGCTACACCTTC
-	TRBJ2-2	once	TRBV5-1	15	CASSLAGTGTGELFF	TGCGCCAGCAGCTTGGCGGGGACGGGGACCGGGGAGCTGTTTTTT
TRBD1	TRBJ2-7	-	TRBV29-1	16	CSVEDWSRGQTPEQYF	TGCAGCGTTGAAGATTGGAGTAGGGGACAGACCCCCGAGCAGTACTTC
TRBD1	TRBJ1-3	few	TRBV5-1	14	CASSTGGTGNTIYF	TGCGCCAGCAGCACAGGGGGTACTGGAAACACCATATATTTT